This T cell receptor beta chain came from a study of cytomegalovirus exposure and HLA in healthy donors (dated by TCRdb to the late 2010s). Concerning the study at large: According to an earlier analysis of 587 of the donors, about 190 million T cells yielded 90 million to 130 million unique TCR beta sequences and 276 Gb of sequence data. An earlier analysis of 500 to 750 of the donors applied high-throughput TCR beta sequencing to assess whether each TCR beta V gene segment acted as functional or pseudogenic. Because of strong linkage in the cohort, four or five DR-DQ haplotypes were treated as single units for association and clustering. Both class I and class II loci were covered by HLA typing, at four-digit resolution. To predict cytomegalovirus infection status, the study brought together high-throughput TCR immunosequencing, statistical association of individual TCRs with disease status, and machine learning. The T cell repertoires of 670 or so subjects were profiled by immunosequencing and related to cytomegalovirus serostatus. Rather than drawing on any new phenotypic data, the later analysis identified candidate immune exposures from TCR beta sequences and the way those sequences occurred across donors. Every repertoire in the discovery cohort had been generated on one and the same sequencing platform. Among 300 to 500 genotyped donors of the cohort, an average of roughly 230,000 unique TCR beta nucleotide sequences was sequenced per donor, of which 15% to 20% were non-productive. Alongside the repertoire data, information on donor age, sex, ethnicity and CMV serostatus was compiled. Among the roughly 400 genotyped donors, under 90% belonged to the genetic ancestry cluster associated with self-reported Caucasian donors. A separate validation cohort of roughly 130 different subjects was used in addition to the 666-subject first cohort. In a later analysis, previously published TCR beta repertoires from about 670 donors were re-analyzed and high-resolution HLA genotyping was added so that TCR occurrence patterns could be studied. Typing coverage differed by locus: A, B, C, DRB1 and DQB1 were typed in roughly 620-630 donors, DQA1 in 522, DPA1 in some 610, and DPB1 in about 450. An early release covering roughly 580 HLA-typed donors comprised 300 to 350 gigabases of sequencing data and roughly 86 million unique TCR sequences. The study was designed to test whether signatures of past pathogen exposure could be identified by cataloging public T cell receptors. A later genetic analysis took genome-wide SNP genotypes for 398 of the 666 donors and used that subset as a discovery cohort.

The cohort consisted of hundreds of healthy bone marrow donors. Cohort members were all nominally healthy when sampled, although unrecorded immune exposures were likely present. The donor was CMV seronegative and belonged to the group of several hundred seronegative cohort members. A peripheral blood sample was collected from each donor, and TCR beta sequencing was performed on peripheral blood mononuclear cells. The Qiagen DNeasy Blood Extraction Kit was used to extract genomic DNA from the blood cell samples. Receptor libraries were prepared by the immunoSEQ multiplex PCR assay. The multiplex PCR relied on a mix of 60 forward primers for TCR Vbeta segments and 13 reverse primers for TCR Jbeta segments. A multiplex PCR assay on genomic DNA amplified the CDR3 region of rearranged TCR beta genes. The amplified TCR beta libraries were sequenced on the Illumina HiSeq System as 87-base-pair reads. The study's processing was this. Across the roughly 700 repertoires, a later analysis counted tens of millions of unique TCR beta chains, approximately 12 million of which were shared by at least two donors. Raw reads were error-corrected and collapsed into unique sequences with a nearest-neighbor algorithm that merged closely related sequences to remove PCR and sequencing errors. Alignment of CDR3 sequences to IMGT reference sequences was used to assign V, D and J gene segments. For a sequence to be retained, a match of at least six nucleotides to both a V gene segment and a J gene segment was required. Rearrangements were classified as productive when the CDR3 lacked stop codons and remained in frame with V and J, and all other rearrangements were classified as non-productive. CDR3 was defined according to IMGT convention as the region running from the second conserved V-encoded cysteine to the conserved J-encoded phenylalanine. In an earlier analysis of more than 550 of the donors, sequences lacking an unambiguous match to a single V gene segment were excluded. In an earlier analysis of 450 to 750 of the donors, a V segment was called functional when productive rearrangements were above 56.7%, and segregating when the standard deviation between donors exceeded 5%. To diagnose cytomegalovirus status from the catalog of TCR beta chain sequences, a statistical classification framework was built. In a later analysis, TCR nucleotide sequences were compared against IMGT/GENE-DB human TR gene sequences so that V and J genes could be assigned. Using the TCRdist pipeline, a later analysis assigned CDR3 sequences along with most-parsimonious VDJ recombination scenarios. A later analysis defined each TCR beta chain by its CDR3 amino acid sequence plus V-gene family, and excluded reads lacking a unique V-gene family. As a way to deal with suspected cross-contamination and a sequencing artifact, a later analysis dropped 640 or so nucleotide sequences that were highly shared and had low generation probability. In a later analysis, a clonal expansion index was calculated for each public chain from normalized within-repertoire ranks of inferred template counts. A later analysis computed generation probabilities with a VDJ recombination model fitted to out-of-frame rearrangements, and checked the results against IGoR. Hypergeometric tests were used in a later analysis to score TCR-TCR, TCR-HLA and TCR-CMV co-occurrence, with a repertoire-size bias correction applied to the TCR pairs. In a later analysis, false discovery rates were estimated by permuting HLA or CMV assignments 20 times. A later analysis grouped co-occurring TCRs with DBSCAN, adding TCRdist sequence similarity when clustering within HLA-allele-positive subsets. Repertoires with fewer than 30,000 or more than 120,000 public chains were left out of co-occurrence clustering, as were a handful of repertoires with anomalous nucleotide sharing. This immuneACCESS table, as held by TCRdb, lists in-frame sequences with V and J called but not all clones. Of the missing ones, under half trace to an unresolved V gene in checked studies; the others have no known cause. V, J and clone size were drawn from that table, and D and trimming were deduced from the DNA. The sample records some 74,000 clones, around three quarters of which are singletons. Approximately 1% of the sample rests with the top ten.

Note on this clone: The specificity of this receptor is unknown. Nothing much larger sits one base from this clone, and base qualities are not available.

Findings and caveats that apply to the study as a whole: CMV serostatus was the only immune exposure information available for the cohort. Assigning TCR associations to individual alleles was difficult when HLA alleles, especially DR and DQ, strongly co-occurred. Sequencing depth was assumed to be roughly uniform across donors in the presence/absence analyses, though that assumption may not hold. Fewer than 20 rarely observed V segments, including chromosome 9 orphons, were excluded from the earlier analysis of several hundred of the donors because counts were too low. While some public TCRs were present in many individuals, most TCR sequences turned up only very rarely across donors. In a later analysis, most CMV-associated TCR beta chains were found to appear HLA-restricted, with HLA associations seemingly driven largely by CMV exposure. HLA typing was unavailable for some donors at each locus, so association tests used only the typed subset. In a later genetic analysis, fewer N-insertions in productive TCRs were reported among donors in an Asian-associated ancestry cluster than the approximately 630-donor mean. Specific HLA alleles were associated with 15,000 to 20,000 TCR beta sequences at a false discovery rate of 0.05 in a later analysis. Three of the identified cytomegalovirus-associated TCR beta chains were confirmed in vitro to be specific for cytomegalovirus antigens. An association between a missense DCLRE1C variant and V-gene and J-gene trimming of TCR beta chains was found in a later genetic analysis and replicated in an independent cohort. The classifier was reported to diagnose cytomegalovirus status with high specificity and sensitivity in both the original cohort and the validation cohort. A group of highly shared sequence variants was considered likely to be a technical artifact of the sequencing pipeline. In an earlier analysis of fewer than 700 of the donors, most TCR beta V segments appeared in productive rearrangements about 90% or about 30% of the time, broadly matching IMGT annotations. Some IMGT-functional V segments, including TRBV6-2 and TRBV6-3, could not be told apart with the 87-base-pair reads, so those segments were excluded. Correlated functional status among segregating V segments might reflect linkage disequilibrium, but an unknown experimental factor could not be ruled out. According to a later analysis, parvovirus B19, influenza, CMV and Epstein-Barr virus appeared linked to several top co-occurrence clusters. The authors suggested that the approach could potentially be extended to other disease states and immunological phenotypes. In a later analysis, HLA-associated TCR beta chains showed more clonal expansion and lower generation probabilities than non-associated chains that were equally common. According to a later analysis, TCR association rates differed among HLA loci, with DRB1 alleles showing the most associated TCRs and HLA-C alleles showing the fewest. This cohort had only TCR beta chains sequenced, and the lack of alpha or paired-chain data limited which features could be detected. In the study, approximately 160 TCR beta chains were listed as associated with cytomegalovirus. A further reported finding was that TCR beta sequences accurately predicted the HLA-A and HLA-B alleles for most subjects in the first cohort.

CDR1 and CDR2, looked up from the germline V gene (reference sequence), are LNHNV and YYDKDF. Unmatched junction bases come to 6, with V trimmed by 7 bases and J by 2 bases. Counted from cysteine to phenylalanine, this CDR3 has 14 amino acids. CDR3 DNA only is kept here, 42 bases in frame from base 1. Sequencing was carried out using PBMCs. The receptor was isolated from a male donor in good health and CMV-seronegative. The receptor chain draws on TRBV15 and TRBJ2-3, with 7 bases aligning to TRBD2. The nucleotide sequence reads as follows: TGTGCCACCAAATTAGGACTAGACACAGATACGCAGTATTTT. Its product reads: CATKLGLDTDTQYF. Supplemented by the reference TRBV15 and TRBJ2-3 proteins around the CDR3, the complete variable domain is DAMVIQNPRYQVTQFGKPVTLSCSQTLNHNVMYWYQQKSSQAPKLLFHYYDKDFNNEADTPDNFQSRRPNTSFCFLDIRSPGLGDTAMYLCATKLGLDTDTQYFGPGTRLTVL.